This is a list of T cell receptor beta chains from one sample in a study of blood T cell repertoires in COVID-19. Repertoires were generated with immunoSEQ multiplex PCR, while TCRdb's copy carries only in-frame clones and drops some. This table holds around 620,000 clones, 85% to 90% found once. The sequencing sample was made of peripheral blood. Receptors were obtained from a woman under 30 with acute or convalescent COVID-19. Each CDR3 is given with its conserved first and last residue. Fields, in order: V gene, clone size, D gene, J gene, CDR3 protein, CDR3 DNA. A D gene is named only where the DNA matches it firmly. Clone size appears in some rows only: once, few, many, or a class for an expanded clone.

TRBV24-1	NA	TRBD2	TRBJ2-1	CATRASGPYDEQFF	TGTGCCACCAGGGCTAGCGGACCCTACGATGAGCAGTTCTTC
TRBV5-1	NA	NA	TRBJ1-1	CASSFRERTEAFF	TGCGCCAGCAGCTTCAGGGAACGGACTGAAGCTTTCTTT
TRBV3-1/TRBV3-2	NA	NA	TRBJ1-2	CASRPPNGGYTF	TGTGCCAGCAGACCTCCTAACGGTGGCTACACCTTC
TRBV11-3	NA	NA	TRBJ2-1	CASSPRRDSYNEQFF	TGTGCCAGCAGCCCCCGTCGAGACTCCTACAATGAGCAGTTCTTC
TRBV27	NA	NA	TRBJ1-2	CASSLQGYGYTF	TGTGCCAGCAGCCTTCAGGGATATGGCTACACCTTC
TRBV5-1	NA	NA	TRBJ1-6	CASRGTYNSPLHF	TGCGCCAGCCGGGGGACTTATAATTCACCCCTCCACTTT
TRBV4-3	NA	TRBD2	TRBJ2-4	CASSLSPGLAGGQAKNIQYF	TGCGCCAGCAGCCTTAGTCCGGGACTAGCGGGGGGGCAGGCCAAAAACATTCAGTACTTC
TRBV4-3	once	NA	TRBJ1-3	CASSQDLGEDGNTIYF	TGCGCCAGCAGCCAAGATCTGGGGGAGGATGGAAACACCATATATTTT
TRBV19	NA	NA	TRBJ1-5	CASSIQASNQPQHF	TGTGCCAGTAGTATTCAGGCCAGCAATCAGCCCCAGCATTTT
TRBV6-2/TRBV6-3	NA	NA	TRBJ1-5	CASSYTTNQPQHF	TGTGCCAGCAGTTATACTACGAATCAGCCCCAGCATTTT